The clone carrying this T cell receptor beta chain was observed a few times. The PCR employed 60 Vbeta primers together with 13 Jbeta primers. Some clones are missing from TCRdb's copy, which holds only in-frame ones; the method was immunoSEQ multiplex PCR. Of 70,000 or so clones listed, 82% are singletons. The data were taken from a study of cytomegalovirus exposure and HLA in healthy donors. J was trimmed by 2 bases and V by 1 base; bases with no gene match: 2. Germline values: CDR1 MNHEY, CDR2 SMNVEV (reference sequence). The CDR3 is 14 amino acids. The source is a man aged 18-30 years in good health and CMV-seronegative. The chain couples TRBV27 to TRBJ2-7; 7 bases fit TRBD1. The specimen was PBMCs. DNA of the CDR3: TGTGCCAGCAGTTTATGGCAGGGGGCCTACGAGCAGTACTTC. Its protein product is CASSLWQGAYEQYF.